The T cell receptor (beta chain) described here comes from a study of blood T cell repertoires in COVID-19. Whole-study context: Sites across the United States, Italy and Spain contributed samples from acute and convalescent COVID-19.

Looked up from germline, CDR1 is MRHNA and CDR2 is SNTAGT. Deletions cut 6 bases from V and 6 bases from J, with 17 bases between. The CDR3 runs 14 residues. Methods used by the authors: It was from reference gene primer amplification that nucleated cell counts were estimated. TCRdb's copy holds only in-frame clones and misses some; the assay was immunoSEQ multiplex PCR. V, J and clone size derive from that table, while D and trimming were established from the DNA sequence. The sample lists about 210,000 clones; almost 85% were seen once. The chain uses TRBV6-4 and TRBJ1-1, with a weak D call TRBD1 (6 bases). What was sequenced was peripheral blood. This receptor was obtained from a woman aged 45-59 years with active or convalescent COVID-19. The CDR3, as DNA: TGTGCCAGCAGCAAGGGTGAGGACAGCGCTGAAGCTTTCTTT. This codes for CASSKGEDSAEAFF.